Below are 12 T cell receptor beta chains sequenced from a single sample in a study of regulatory T cells in long-lasting Graves disease. Time point denoted: newly diagnosed GD, antithyroid drugs for less than 3 months. After RNA was extracted from PBMCs, the TCR library was made from it. Sequencing libraries for TCR beta were prepared with iRepertoire HTBI primers and Arm-PCR of CDR3 regions. One entry per CDR3 protein, called by TCRdb with MiXCR from the multiplex PCR reads. Of roughly 500,000 distinct CDR3 sequences detected, about 12% appear once; the ten largest clones hold around 9.3%. The data also belong to a second study, concerning T cells in Graves' hyperthyroidism and ophthalmopathy.

The material was peripheral blood mononuclear cells (PBMCs), obtained at new diagnosis, from a patient treated with antithyroid drugs. These TCRs come from a woman aged 25 to 45 with Graves disease.

A few counts support this clonotype. V is TRBV20-1 and J is TRBJ2-4, with 7 nucleotides matching TRBD2. In germline, CDR1 is DFQATT, CDR2 SNEGSKA (reference sequence). The CDR3 consists of 15 residues. The J segment lost 0 bases and the V segment lost 1 base, leaving 3 bases of the junction unmatched. The CDR3 is CSARVWEGAKNIQYF. The CDR3 bases are TGCAGTGCTAGAGTTTGGGAGGGAGCCAAAAACATTCAGTACTTC.

This clonotype was recorded many times. The CDR3 DNA follows: TGTGCCAGCAGTTTTCGCCCGGGACAGGGGGGCAATGAGCAGTTCTTC. It codes for CASSFRPGQGGNEQFF. The rearrangement links TRBV28 to TRBJ2-1, with 11 bases identical to TRBD1. The V gene's germline CDR1 is MDHEN and CDR2 SYDVKM. CDR3 length equals 16 residues. With V trimmed by 3 bases and J by 6 bases, 7 bases remained unmatched. Combining the CDR3 with reference TRBV28 and TRBJ2-1 gives the whole variable domain DVKVTQSSRYLVKRTGEKVFLECVQDMDHENMFWYRQDPGLGLRLIYFSYDVKMKEKGDIPEGYSVSREKKERFSLILESASTNQTSMYLCASSFRPGQGGNEQFFGPGTRLTVL.

The table lists this clonotype with many counts. The chain links TRBV11-2 to TRBJ1-2; D remains ambiguous. Trimming removed 1 base at V and 2 bases at J, with 8 bases between. The CDR3 totals 14 residues. The germline gives CDR1 SGHAT, CDR2 FQNNGV. The CDR3 region is CASSLGFGNYGYTF. The CDR3 DNA sequence: TGTGCCAGCAGCTTAGGGTTTGGGAACTATGGCTACACCTTC.

The count of this clonotype is one. The genes are TRBV2 and TRBJ2-3; 10 nucleotides agree with TRBD2. The J call may be mistaken, given a closer DNA end match to TRBJ2-7. Germline lookup yields CDR1 SNHLY and CDR2 FYNNEI. CDR3 length: 14 residues. CDR3 nucleotides: TGTGCCAGCATGCTCGCTAGCGGGAGAAACGAGCAGTACTTC. This sequence encodes CASMLASGRNEQYF.

As concerns this clonotype: A much more abundant neighbour one base away suggests this may be a read error. This chain uses TRBV15 with TRBJ2-5, with a possible D match to TRBD1 (6 bases). Trimming cost V 5 bases and J 0 bases, with 16 bases left between them. The CDR3 contains 16 residues. CDR1 is LNHNV and CDR2 is YYDKDF in the germline V gene (reference sequence). The CDR3 DNA sequence: TGTGCCACCAGCGCAAAGACAGGAGCTTACCAAGAGACCCAGTACTTC. Amino acid sequence: CATSAKTGAYQETQYF.

This clonotype was seen repeatedly, ten times or more. The V gene is TRBV30, the J gene TRBJ1-1, with unresolved D. V was shortened by 4 bases and J by 0 bases, with 6 bases between the two germline ends. CDR1 is GTSNPN and CDR2 is SVGIG in the germline V gene (reference sequence). The CDR3 is 12 residues long. CDR3 residues: CAWNGLNTEAFF. In DNA form, the CDR3 reads TGTGCCTGGAATGGGTTGAACACTGAAGCTTTCTTT.

This clonotype was recorded a few times. The chain recombines TRBV7-8 with TRBJ2-7; 7 nucleotides line up with TRBD1. Germline values: CDR1 SGHVS, CDR2 FQNEAQ. Trimming removed 2 bases from V and 4 bases from J; junction bases left unmatched: 8. There are 15 residues in the CDR3. The CDR3 nucleotides are TGTGCCAGCAGCTTACGCTGGGACAGATGGTACGAGCAGTACTTC. This sequence encodes CASSLRWDRWYEQYF.

This clonotype was detected a few times. This may be a read error, as it is one base from a much larger clone. The chain is built from TRBV6-9 and TRBJ2-7, with 12 positions matching TRBD1. V trimming: 3 bases; J trimming: 6 bases; junction bases outside the gene matches: 6. The CDR3 has 15 residues. Germline CDR1 MNHGY, CDR2 SVAAGI. This chain's CDR3 is CASSYSGTGGCEQYF. The DNA for the CDR3 is TGTGCCAGCAGTTACTCTGGGACAGGGGGCTGCGAGCAGTACTTC.

As DNA, the CDR3 is TGTGCCAGCAGTAGGCAGGGGTGGAACAATGAGCAGTTCTTC. The encoded protein is CASSRQGWNNEQFF. V is TRBV9 and J is TRBJ2-1, with D tentatively TRBD1 (6 bases). The CDR3 runs to 14 residues. With 5 bases removed from V and 5 bases from J, the gap between germline ends came to 14 bases. The germline V gene has CDR1 SGDLS and CDR2 YYNGEE.

This clonotype was counted ten times or more. This chain links TRBV30 with TRBJ1-2; possible D gene TRBD1, 5 bases. Trimming removed 2 bases at V and 0 bases at J, with 7 bases between. This CDR3 region has 13 residues. Germline V gene lookup returns CDR1 GTSNPN and CDR2 SVGIG (reference sequence). The DNA for the CDR3 is TGTGCCTGGAGTCGAGGGGCTAACTATGGCTACACCTTC. Translating it yields CAWSRGANYGYTF.

This clonotype was counted at least ten times. The chain links TRBV7-2 to TRBJ1-2; TRBD1 aligns across 10 bases. From germline, CDR1 is SGHTA and CDR2 FQGNSA. Trimming removed 6 bases from V and 8 bases from J; junction bases left unmatched: 15. The CDR3 covers 16 residues. DNA of the CDR3: TGTGCCAGCAGTCCTAGGAGTGGACAGGGGGTATTGGGCTACACCTTC. It yields the protein CASSPRSGQGVLGYTF. Supplemented by reference TRBV7-2 and TRBJ1-2, the full variable domain reads GAGVSQSPSNKVTEKGKDVELRCDPISGHTALYWYRQSLGQGLEFLIYFQGNSAPDKSGLPSDRFSAERTGGSVSTLTIQRTQQEDSAVYLCASSPRSGQGVLGYTFGSGTRLTVV.

This clonotype was found many times. This chain joins TRBV12-3 or TRBV12-4 and TRBJ1-1; D gene ambiguous. V lost 6 bases to trimming and J lost 1 base, with 6 bases between them. CDR3 length equals 12 residues. In DNA form, the CDR3 reads TGTGCCAGCAGACCCACGAACACTGAAGCTTTCTTT. This translates into CASRPTNTEAFF.